The 12 T cell receptor beta chains below were found in one sample sequenced in a study of T cells in tumors after PD-1 blockade. Method: immunoSEQ multiplex PCR; TCRdb's copy keeps in-frame clones and lacks some. The sample contains just under 65,000 clones, roughly 70% of which appear only once. The sequencing used PBMCs, collected after anti-PD-1 treatment. The receptor set was obtained from a human donor with basal cell carcinoma.

The genes are TRBV6-5 and TRBJ1-3, with 7 positions matching TRBD1. V trimming: 6 bases; J trimming: 4 bases; junction bases outside the gene matches: 9. CDR3 length equals 15 residues. Per the germline V gene, CDR1 is MNHEY and CDR2 is SVGAGI. This chain's CDR3 is CASSSLGGPGNTIYF. CDR3 DNA: TGTGCCAGCAGCTCTCTAGGGGGCCCGGGAAACACCATATATTTT.

The genes are TRBV5-1 and TRBJ1-2; perhaps TRBD1 as D (5 bases). Germline CDR1 reads SGHRS; CDR2 reads YFSETQ. V was clipped by 4 bases and J by 4 bases, with 20 bases between them. The CDR3 has 16 amino acids. CDR3 region: CASSPRSGGIGYGYTF. In DNA form, the CDR3 reads TGCGCCAGCAGCCCGAGGTCGGGGGGGATAGGCTATGGCTACACCTTC.

The chain recombines TRBV7-9 with TRBJ2-1; D is possibly TRBD2 (5 bases). The germline V gene has CDR1 SEHNR and CDR2 FQNEAQ (reference sequence). V was clipped by 5 bases and J by 2 bases, with 13 bases between them. The CDR3 has 15 residues. The CDR3 coding sequence is TGTGCCAGCAGCCGCCAGGACTCCACCTACAATGAGCAGTTCTTC. It yields the protein CASSRQDSTYNEQFF.

In its sample, this clone was seen a few times. The chain uses TRBV14 and TRBJ2-3, with a possible D match to TRBD2 (6 bases). This CDR3 contains 13 residues. Trimming removed 3 bases from V and 9 bases from J, with 13 bases in between. Germline values: CDR1 SGHDN, CDR2 FVKESK. CDR3 amino acids: CASSQQGGATQYF. The CDR3 coding sequence is TGTGCCAGCAGCCAGCAGGGCGGGGCGACGCAGTATTTT.

This chain connects TRBV30 to TRBJ1-2; D not certain. Per germline, CDR1 GTSNPN and CDR2 SVGIG (reference sequence). Trimming stripped 0 bases from V and 8 bases from J, with 16 bases between. This CDR3 has 14 residues. The CDR3 loop is CAWSVLGSQAGYTF. Here the CDR3 DNA reads TGTGCCTGGAGTGTACTTGGCAGCCAGGCCGGCTACACCTTC.

The rearrangement uses TRBV18 and TRBJ1-1; 9 nucleotides align to TRBD1. Germline V gene lookup returns CDR1 KGHSH and CDR2 LQKENI. This CDR3 spans 14 amino acids. Trimming took 7 bases from V and 1 from J; bases not matched to a gene: 4. The CDR3 sequence: CASLGTGRNTEAFF. DNA of the CDR3: TGTGCCAGCTTAGGGACAGGGAGGAACACTGAAGCTTTCTTT.

V usage is TRBV19 and J usage is TRBJ1-4; TRBD1 might be the D (6 bases). CDR3 size: 15 residues. Per the germline V gene, CDR1 is LNHDA and CDR2 is SQIVND (reference sequence). V was cut by 5 bases and J by 5 bases, with 15 bases left in between. The CDR3 DNA sequence: TGTGCCAGTAGTTCCCTAGAGGGGGGGAATGAAAAACTGTTTTTT. It yields the protein CASSSLEGGNEKLFF.

The rearrangement joins TRBV6-5 to TRBJ1-1, with unresolved D. Germline V gene sequence: CDR1 MNHEY, CDR2 SVGAGI. V lost 7 bases and J lost 3, with 12 bases in between. There are 13 residues in the CDR3. The CDR3 coding sequence is TGTGCCAGCACCCCGGCAGGCTACACTGAAGCTTTCTTT. Translating gives CASTPAGYTEAFF.

This chain uses TRBV14 with TRBJ2-5; 9 positions agree with TRBD1. The CDR3 length is 16 residues. V shed 5 bases, J shed 5 bases, and the junction held 12 bases outside the gene matches. Germline CDR1 is SGHDN and CDR2 is FVKESK. CDR3: CASSDLTGGWVETQYF. CDR3 coding DNA: TGTGCCAGCAGCGATCTCACAGGGGGCTGGGTTGAGACCCAGTACTTC.

The chain has TRBV5-1 and TRBJ2-3, with D possibly matching TRBD1 (6 bases). Trimming stripped 3 bases from V and 0 bases from J, with 8 bases between. CDR1 and CDR2 from the germline V gene are SGHRS and YFSETQ. The CDR3 runs to 14 residues. CDR3 loop: CASSWGRSTDTQYF. CDR3 DNA: TGCGCCAGCAGCTGGGGGCGGAGCACAGATACGCAGTATTTT.

This clone came up many times. The rearrangement uses TRBV6-5 and TRBJ1-2; the D gene is possibly TRBD1 (6 bases). V lost 2 bases and J 4 bases, leaving 11 bases between the germline ends. The germline V gene has CDR1 MNHEY and CDR2 SVGAGI. The CDR3 sequence is 14 residues long. CDR3 sequence reads: CASSYGGQPYGYTF. The CDR3 nucleotides read TGTGCCAGCAGTTACGGCGGACAGCCCTATGGCTACACCTTC.

The genes are TRBV5-4 and TRBJ1-1; TRBD1 aligns across 7 bases. The germline CDR1 and CDR2 sequences are SGHNT and YYREEE (reference sequence). The trim removed 4 bases at V and 5 bases at J, leaving 14 bases unmatched. The CDR3 sequence is 16 residues long. CDR3 coding DNA: TGTGCCAGCAGCCCTCCCGGGACCCAGGGGGGTACTGAAGCTTTCTTT. Translation: CASSPPGTQGGTEAFF.